These 7 T cell receptor beta chains were all obtained from the same sample, sequenced in a study of beta chain features in type 1 diabetes. Every isolated RNA sample was fully reverse transcribed, so sequencing captured expressed TCRB transcripts. TCRdb's copy holds only in-frame clones and misses some; the assay was immunoSEQ multiplex PCR. The sample carries 150,000 to 190,000 clones, about 8.1% recorded once. The sequenced sample was central memory CD4+ T cells from blood. The source of these receptors is a young man in good health.

This clone was found a few times. CDR3 amino acids: CASSLLDTFPGELFF. CDR3 DNA: TGTGCCAGCAGCTTACTGGACACCTTCCCCGGGGAGCTGTTTTTT. The rearrangement links TRBV11-2 to TRBJ2-2; a weak D match, TRBD1 (5 bases). V dropped 2 bases and J dropped 6 bases, with 13 bases sitting between them. CDR1 SGHAT and CDR2 FQNNGV come from the germline V gene. CDR3 length equals 15 residues.

This clone was recorded at least ten times. This sequence joins TRBV29-1 and TRBJ1-1; 7 bases fit TRBD1. Trimming took 6 bases from V and 0 from J; bases not matched to a gene: 4. CDR1 SQVTM and CDR2 ANQGSEA come from the germline V gene. This CDR3 comprises 13 residues. This CDR3 is CSVGTAMNTEAFF. The CDR3 DNA is TGCAGCGTCGGGACAGCCATGAACACTGAAGCTTTCTTT.

The chain links TRBV10-3 to TRBJ1-1; perhaps TRBD1 as D (6 bases). The CDR3 length is 13 residues. In germline, CDR1 is ENHRY, CDR2 SYGVKD. The V end lost 5 bases, the J end lost 1 base, and 8 bases lay between the germline ends. CDR3: CAISRDKNTEAFF. The CDR3 DNA follows: TGTGCCATCAGTAGGGACAAGAACACTGAAGCTTTCTTT.

The V and J genes are TRBV11-2 and TRBJ1-2; TRBD1 aligns across 9 bases. The germline V gene has CDR1 SGHAT and CDR2 FQNNGV. V was pared by 4 bases and J by 2 bases, with 8 bases of the junction left unmatched. The CDR3 is made up of 16 amino acids. Here the CDR3 reads CASSSGTGTGNYGYTF. The CDR3 DNA is TGTGCCAGCAGCTCCGGCACCGGGACAGGGAACTATGGCTACACCTTC.

The rearrangement joins TRBV6-5 to TRBJ2-1; D is possibly TRBD2 (6 bases). Trimming removed 4 bases at V and 6 bases at J, with 16 bases between. In germline, CDR1 is MNHEY, CDR2 SVGAGI. The CDR3 covers 15 residues. The CDR3 coding sequence is TGTGCCAGCAGTTTCCGGGACTGGAATTCCAATGAGCAGTTCTTC. Encoded protein: CASSFRDWNSNEQFF.

This chain joins TRBV30 and TRBJ1-3; no clear D. The CDR3 extends over 14 amino acids. CDR1 is GTSNPN, CDR2 SVGIG, per germline (reference sequence). V dropped 5 bases and J dropped 0 bases, with 11 bases sitting between them. CDR3 DNA: TGTGCCTGGGGGCGGGCGCCCTCTGGAAACACCATATATTTT. It encodes CAWGRAPSGNTIYF.

The chain uses TRBV7-2 and TRBJ2-5; 9 bases match TRBD1. This CDR3 spans 16 amino acids. V lost 5 bases, J lost 5 bases, and 12 bases stayed unmatched. Germline values: CDR1 SGHTA, CDR2 FQGNSA. The DNA of the CDR3 is TGTGCCAGCAGCCGACGTCCAGCAGGGACAGGGGAGACCCAGTACTTC. Translated: CASSRRPAGTGETQYF.